The 23 T cell receptor beta chains presented below share a single source sample, sequenced in a study of shared clonotypes between healthy human individuals. Produced via immunoSEQ multiplex PCR; TCRdb's table is partial and in-frame only. The repertoire consists of more than 2,000,000 clones, with roughly nine tenths occurring once and the leading ten covering 0.11% to 0.15%. The sequenced material came from naive CD4+ T cells sorted from blood. Subset reported: CD45RA+ positively selected. The origin of the receptors is a man between 18 and 29 years old in good health.

This chain connects TRBV5-1 to TRBJ2-3, with 8 bases aligning to TRBD2. V lost 3 bases to trimming and J lost 2 bases; unmatched junction nucleotides: 5. The germline V gene encodes CDR1 SGHRS and CDR2 YFSETQ. The CDR3 has 15 residues. The CDR3 DNA reads TGCGCCAGCAGCTATTACGGGAGGGCCACAGATACGCAGTATTTT. It codes for CASSYYGRATDTQYF.

The CDR3 nucleotides are TGTGCCAGCAGTCCCTCGGTCCTCGGGAACTATGGCTACACCTTC. It encodes CASSPSVLGNYGYTF. The chain has TRBV7-2 and TRBJ1-2; D remains unclear. This CDR3 has 15 amino acids. Germline lookup yields CDR1 SGHTA and CDR2 FQGNSA. V lost 6 bases and J lost 2, with 16 bases in between.

This clone was recorded once. A much larger clone differs by one base, so this may be a read error. V is TRBV25-1 and J is TRBJ1-2; a possible D gene is TRBD1 (5 bases). The CDR3 has 12 amino acids. Germline V gene data show CDR1 as MGHDK and CDR2 as SYGVNS. V gave up 3 bases and J gave up 6 bases, with 8 bases separating them. In DNA form, the CDR3 reads TGTGCCAGCAGTGACCGGGGGGATGGCTACACCTTC. Protein: CASSDRGDGYTF.

This chain links TRBV19 with TRBJ1-3, with 9 bases matching TRBD1. V lost 4 bases to trimming and J lost 0 bases; unmatched junction nucleotides: 7. Germline V lookup: CDR1 LNHDA, CDR2 SQIVND (reference sequence). This CDR3 region has 17 residues. CDR3 nucleotide sequence: TGTGCCAGTAGTAATCCGGGACAGGGAAGCTCTGGAAACACCATATATTTT. This gives the protein CASSNPGQGSSGNTIYF.

This chain links TRBV14 with TRBJ2-7; maybe TRBD1 (6 bases). The CDR3 is made up of 15 amino acids. The V end was cut by 3 bases, the J end by 2 bases, with 14 bases between. CDR1 and CDR2 (germline): SGHDN, FVKESK. The CDR3 protein is CASSQAGTNTYEQYF. The CDR3 coding sequence is TGTGCCAGCAGCCAGGCAGGGACAAACACCTACGAGCAGTACTTC.

This clone was seen just once. The V call is TRBV6-5, the J call TRBJ1-3, with D possibly being TRBD1 (6 bases). This CDR3 is 14 amino acids long. CDR1 is MNHEY and CDR2 is SVGAGI in the germline V gene. V lost 2 bases to trimming and J lost 3 bases, with 8 bases between them. CDR3 sequence: CASSYTQGGNTIYF. For the CDR3, the DNA is TGTGCCAGCAGTTACACACAGGGTGGAAACACCATATATTTT.

The chain joins TRBV4-3 to TRBJ2-2, with D possibly TRBD2 on 6 matching bases. This CDR3 comprises 17 residues. Trimming stripped 0 bases from V and 8 bases from J, with 19 bases between. The V gene's germline CDR1 is LGHNA and CDR2 YSLEER. CDR3 bases: TGCGCCAGCAGCCAAGATCAAGGGCTAGCGTTCATAGGGGAGCTGTTTTTT. It encodes CASSQDQGLAFIGELFF.

The chain uses TRBV11-2 and TRBJ2-5, with D perhaps TRBD1 (6 bases). The CDR3 extends over 15 amino acids. Trimming removed 1 base at V and 0 bases at J, with 9 bases between. In germline, CDR1 is SGHAT, CDR2 FQNNGV. In nucleotides, the CDR3 is TGTGCCAGCAGCTTAGGACAGGCCGACCAAGAGACCCAGTACTTC. This sequence encodes CASSLGQADQETQYF.

The chain uses TRBV27 and TRBJ1-5; unclear D gene. Between the trimmed V and J ends, which lost 5 bases and 2 bases, there was a span of 16 bases. CDR1 MNHEY and CDR2 SMNVEV come from the germline V gene (reference sequence). CDR3 length: 16 residues. The CDR3 nucleotides are TGTGCCAGCAGTAATCGGTCCAGGAATCGCAATCAGCCCCAGCATTTT. It yields the protein CASSNRSRNRNQPQHF.

V and J are TRBV6-5 and TRBJ2-7, with 8 bases fitting TRBD2. The CDR3 is made up of 14 amino acids. Germline loops: CDR1 MNHEY, CDR2 SVGAGI. Germline trimming cut 4 bases from V and 3 bases from J; bases unmatched to any gene: 5. CDR3 sequence reads: CASSSGTSVYEQYF. The CDR3 DNA is TGTGCCAGCAGTTCCGGGACTAGTGTCTACGAGCAGTACTTC.

This clone was seen just once. The genes are TRBV4-1 and TRBJ2-2, with D uncertain. With 3 bases removed from V and 5 bases from J, the gap between germline ends came to 10 bases. Per germline, CDR1 MGHRA and CDR2 YSYEKL. The CDR3 spans 14 residues. CDR3 sequence reads: CASSQFDPTGELFF. In DNA form, the CDR3 reads TGCGCCAGCAGCCAGTTCGACCCAACCGGGGAGCTGTTTTTT.

The rearrangement joins TRBV4-1 to TRBJ1-4; D is undetermined. V lost 0 bases and J lost 8, with 10 bases in between. CDR3 length: 14 amino acids. In germline, CDR1 is MGHRA, CDR2 YSYEKL. The CDR3 protein is CASSQDFGVEKLFF. CDR3 in DNA: TGCGCCAGCAGCCAAGATTTTGGCGTGGAAAAACTGTTTTTT.

The chain is built from TRBV2 and TRBJ1-2; D may be TRBD1 (5 bases). The V end was cut by 7 bases, the J end by 0 bases, with 12 bases between. This CDR3 contains 14 residues. Germline lookup yields CDR1 SNHLY and CDR2 FYNNEI. CDR3 in DNA: TGTGCCAGCACCCTGGACACAACTAACTATGGCTACACCTTC. Translated: CASTLDTTNYGYTF.

For this clone: The germline gene is not matched at one end of the junction; a read error may be the cause. The chain joins TRBV30 to TRBJ2-7, with D possibly called TRBD1 or TRBD2 (5 bases each). The germline CDR1 and CDR2 sequences are GTSNPN and SVGIG (reference sequence). The CDR3 is 11 residues long. Here the CDR3 reads CAWNKGRSEFF. In DNA form, the CDR3 reads TGTGCCTGGAATAAGGGACGCAGTGAGTTCTTC.

The chain joins TRBV6-1 to TRBJ1-2; possible D gene TRBD1, 6 bases. The length of the CDR3 is 16 residues. Germline CDR1 and CDR2: MNHNS and SASEGT. V gave up 0 bases and J gave up 4 bases, with 15 bases separating them. CDR3 in DNA: TGTGCCAGCAGTGAAGCGGTAGCAGGGGCGGGCTATGGCTACACCTTC. Its protein is CASSEAVAGAGYGYTF.

The chain is built from TRBV11-2 and TRBJ2-1, with 11 bases aligning to TRBD2. The V gene's germline CDR1 is SGHAT and CDR2 FQNNGV. V gave up 4 bases and J gave up 7 bases; unmatched junction bases: 6. This CDR3 contains 15 residues. The CDR3 sequence: CASSYSGGARNEQFF. The CDR3 DNA reads TGTGCCAGCAGCTATAGCGGGGGGGCCAGGAATGAGCAGTTCTTC.

The chain couples TRBV7-9 to TRBJ2-6; tentative D call: TRBD1 (6 bases). V was shortened by 5 bases and J by 0 bases, with 14 bases between the two germline ends. CDR1 and CDR2 from the germline V gene are SEHNR and FQNEAQ (reference sequence). The length of the CDR3 is 17 residues. The CDR3 sequence is CASSPQGQTSGANVLTF. The CDR3 DNA reads as TGTGCCAGCAGCCCCCAAGGACAGACCTCTGGGGCCAACGTCCTGACTTTC.

As to this clone: Additional DNA sequences in this sample encode the identical CDR3. This rearrangement joins TRBV28 to TRBJ2-7; a weak D match, TRBD1 (5 bases). Trimming left V 6 bases short and J 3 bases short, with 6 bases between. The germline CDR1 and CDR2 sequences are MDHEN and SYDVKM. The CDR3 has 11 amino acids. The CDR3 DNA follows: TGTGCCAGCAGCGACAGCTACGAGCAGTACTTC. The encoded protein is CASSDSYEQYF.

V usage is TRBV5-4 and J usage is TRBJ2-7; 9 bases line up with TRBD2. The ends lost 0 bases at V and 6 bases at J; junction bases unmatched: 7. The germline CDR1 and CDR2 sequences are SGHNT and YYREEE (reference sequence). This CDR3 region has 15 residues. Here the CDR3 DNA reads TGTGCCAGCAGCTTGGTGGCTAGCGGGATGGGCGAGCAGTACTTC. It encodes CASSLVASGMGEQYF.

J is TRBJ1-2 and V is TRBV4-1, with D perhaps TRBD1 (6 bases). The CDR3 has 16 amino acids. CDR1 is MGHRA, CDR2 YSYEKL, per germline. Trimming removed 1 base from V and 8 bases from J, with 20 bases in between. CDR3 sequence: CASSQVAPQQGNGYTF. In nucleotides, the CDR3 is TGCGCCAGCAGCCAAGTGGCCCCCCAACAGGGTAACGGCTACACCTTC.

This CDR3 reads CASSPDRATYNSPLHF. DNA for the CDR3: TGCGCCAGCAGCCCTGACAGGGCGACCTATAATTCACCCCTCCACTTT. This sequence joins TRBV5-1 and TRBJ1-6; 7 nucleotides match TRBD1. V was clipped by 4 bases and J by 2 bases; unmatched bases: 6. The CDR3 extends over 16 amino acids. CDR1 SGHRS and CDR2 YFSETQ come from the germline V gene.

This sequence joins TRBV10-3 and TRBJ2-7; 11 nucleotides match TRBD2. This CDR3 spans 13 amino acids. V lost 6 bases and J lost 4; bases outside the gene matches: 2. Germline-derived CDR1 and CDR2 are ENHRY and SYGVKD. The CDR3 DNA is TGTGCCATCAGGGGGACTAGCGGATACGAGCAGTACTTC. It yields the protein CAIRGTSGYEQYF.

The CDR3 region has the DNA TGTGCCAGTAGTATCCTAAAGAATCAGCCCCAGCATTTT. It encodes CASSILKNQPQHF. The V gene is TRBV19, the J gene TRBJ1-5; D gene ambiguous. CDR3 length equals 13 residues. Germline lookup yields CDR1 LNHDA and CDR2 SQIVND (reference sequence). V shed 3 bases and J shed 4 bases, with 7 bases lying between them. Full variable domain (outside the CDR3, taken from reference TRBV19 and TRBJ1-5): DGGITQSPKYLFRKEGQNVTLSCEQNLNHDAMYWYRQDPGQGLRLIYYSQIVNDFQKGDIAEGYSVSREKKESFPLTVTSAQKNPTAFYLCASSILKNQPQHFGDGTRLSIL.